This T cell receptor beta chain was recorded in a study of PD-1 blockade in classical Hodgkin lymphoma (dated by TCRdb to the early 2020s). Regarding the study in general: Nivolumab dosing was 3 mg/kg intravenously every 2 weeks, continuing until either disease progression or unacceptable toxicity. A peripheral blood immune signature of response to PD-1 blockade in classical Hodgkin lymphoma was defined using TCR beta sequencing and CyTOF.

The Qiagen DNeasy kit was used to extract genomic DNA both from unsorted PBMCs and from the negatively selected CD4+ and CD8+ fractions. TCR beta CDR3 regions were subjected to amplification by immunoSEQ multiplex PCR with primers that anneal to V and J segments. A synthetic immune receptor repertoire was used to minimize amplification bias, and any residual bias was removed computationally once sequencing was done. On the study's bioinformatics: Repertoire diversity was quantified as the Shannon entropy index using custom Python scripts. The unsorted, CD4+ and CD8+ repertoires were each analyzed separately, with the exception of combined analyses, where CD4+ and CD8+ sequences were merged in silico. Clonal expansion was defined as a frequency increase of at least 2-fold after treatment compared with C1D1, and clones undetected at baseline were assigned a pseudocount of 0.5. Singleton clones were defined as clones with 0 or 1 copy at C1D1, and non-singleton clones were defined as clones with 2 or more copies. Clones expanded in unsorted samples were labelled as CD4+, CD8+ or unknown by matching protein sequences in sorted samples from the same patient. Diversity changes from C1D1 to C4D1 were tested in paired samples using Wilcoxon tests. Imported from immuneACCESS, the table was reduced by TCRdb to in-frame sequences with V and J called. These copies leave out some clones; in studies compared against another copy, an unresolved V gene accounts for under half, and the cause of the remainder is not known. The V and J calls and clone size are taken from that table; D and trimming were inferred from the DNA. This sample gives roughly 70,000 clones in total; about two thirds of them show up just once. The ten largest clones add up to about 9.8% of the sample.

The time point tag for this specimen amounts to: cycle 2 day 1 (C2D1) of nivolumab. Relapse after autologous stem cell transplantation had occurred in all trial patients, and cohorts A, B and C were distinguished by prior brentuximab vedotin exposure. The trial cohort comprised some 60 patients with relapsed/refractory classical Hodgkin lymphoma whose best overall responses were complete response, partial response or progressive disease. Trial patients were treated with single-agent nivolumab in the multi-cohort phase II CheckMate 205 trial. An independent review committee assessed best overall response using the 2007 International Working Group response criteria. Trial PBMCs were obtained immediately prior to nivolumab initiation (C1D1) and on therapy at cycle 2 day 1 and cycle 4 day 1. Peripheral blood was collected in 8 mL Vacutainer Cell Preparation Tubes, from which PBMCs were isolated by centrifugation and then cryopreserved.

Regarding this clone: Its antigen is not yet known. Base qualities are missing; no much larger clone stands one base away.

Results and caveats for the whole study, not just this receptor: Patients starting nivolumab less than 1 year after ASCT had lower diversity and were excluded from later analyses to avoid confounding by immune reconstitution. Baseline TCR diversity was reported as lower in newly diagnosed patients than in healthy donors, and lower still in relapsed/refractory patients. The study was limited to a single clinical trial cohort, and causes of repertoire differences, possibly disease activity or prior therapy, remained undefined. CD4+ but not CD8+ TCR diversity rose significantly by C4D1 (p=0.0027 vs p=0.16), most apparent in complete responders (p=0.02). Among trial patients, those achieving complete response had baseline diversity similar to that of newly diagnosed patients, while diversity was significantly lower in partial responders and progressors.

Sequencing used peripheral blood mononuclear cells (PBMCs), obtained before the second cycle of nivolumab. The receptor's source is a human donor with classical Hodgkin lymphoma.

The CDR3 loop reads CASSILVVGNTEAFF. In nucleotide form, the sequence is TGTGCCAGCAGTATCCTGGTGGTCGGAAACACTGAAGCTTTCTTT. The chain is made from TRBV2 and TRBJ1-1; a confident D gene designation cannot be given. Trimming removed 5 bases from V and 2 bases from J, leaving 15 bases between the germline ends. In the germline V gene, CDR1 corresponds to SNHLY and CDR2 to FYNNEI. Inclusive of the bounding cysteine and phenylalanine, the CDR3 is 15 residues long. The read is trimmed to its CDR3 DNA, 45 bases read in frame from base 1.